This record concerns one TCR beta chain sequence. Its antigen is unidentified. Frozen PBMC stocks contributed roughly 2.1 micrograms of genomic DNA to the TCR beta libraries. The data stem from a study of cytotoxic CD8 clonotypes in ibrutinib-treated CLL. The assay was immunoSEQ multiplex PCR, and TCRdb's table has in-frame clones only and misses some. Found here are about 130,000 clones, about 80% of them singletons; the top ten hold 13%. Study results and caveats: Clonality increased with ibrutinib response but returned toward baseline at progression.

The sequence was obtained from a human donor with chronic lymphocytic leukemia. Sequencing used PBMCs, obtained after 12 months of ibrutinib treatment.

The CDR3 nucleotides are TGTGCCAGCAGCTTACCCCCCTGGTGGGGTCGGACTGAAGCTTTCTTT. It is translated as CASSLPPWWGRTEAFF. The chain links TRBV7-2 to TRBJ1-1; D is uncertain. This CDR3 comprises 16 residues. The V and J ends lost 2 bases and 5 bases respectively, with 18 bases between them. In germline, CDR1 is SGHTA, CDR2 FQGNSA.